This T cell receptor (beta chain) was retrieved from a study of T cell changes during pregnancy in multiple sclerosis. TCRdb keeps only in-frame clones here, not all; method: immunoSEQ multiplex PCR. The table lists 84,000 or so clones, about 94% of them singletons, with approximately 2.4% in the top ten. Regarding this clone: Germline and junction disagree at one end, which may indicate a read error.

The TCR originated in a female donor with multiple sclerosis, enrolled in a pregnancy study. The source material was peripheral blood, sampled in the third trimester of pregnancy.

CDR3: CASSSGETQYF. The CDR3 DNA follows: TGTGCTAGCAGCTCGGGGGAGACCCAGTACTTC. V is TRBV7-7 and J is TRBJ2-5; TRBD2 might be the D (5 bases). Per germline, CDR1 SSHAT and CDR2 FNYEAQ (reference sequence). This CDR3 contains 11 residues.